The present TCR beta chain was sequenced within a study of cytomegalovirus exposure and HLA in healthy donors. Looking at the study overall: From some 180 million T cells, an earlier analysis saw approximately 110 million unique TCR beta sequences. Study-wide findings and caveats: In a later analysis, TCR beta V- and J-gene trimming was associated with a missense DCLRE1C variant. Several of the most significant clusters were apparently associated with common viral pathogens in a later analysis. Earlier findings revealed that most TCR beta V segments proved productive either about 87% or about 30% of the time.

Trimming removed 1 base from V and 7 bases from J; junction bases left unmatched: 7. The CDR3 contains 15 residues. Germline V lookup: CDR1 SGHRS, CDR2 YFSETQ. 13 Jbeta primers and 60 Vbeta primers were used for the PCR. Sequencing was performed with immunoSEQ multiplex PCR; in TCRdb, only in-frame clones are kept and a portion is missing. The top ten hold 4.5% to 5% of the sample, which has 97,000 or so clones, 50% to 70% seen once. Comment on this clone: Its antigen is not known.

The sample comprised PBMCs. The origin of this receptor is a human donor in good health. The chain combines TRBV5-1 with TRBJ1-4, with 7 bases fitting TRBD1. The CDR3 DNA is TGCGCCAGCAGCTTGATGACAGGGTTTAGTGAAAAACTGTTTTTT. It yields the protein CASSLMTGFSEKLFF. The whole variable domain, remainder taken from reference TRBV5-1 and TRBJ1-4, is KAGVTQTPRYLIKTRGQQVTLSCSPISGHRSVSWYQQTPGQGLQFLFEYFSETQRNKGNFPGRFSGRQFSNSRSEMNVSTLELGDSALYLCASSLMTGFSEKLFFGSGTQLSVL.